These 4 T cell receptor beta chains came from one sample sequenced in a study of blood T cell repertoires in COVID-19. TCRdb's copy holds only in-frame clones and misses some; the assay was immunoSEQ multiplex PCR. The data hold some 200,000 clones, with 82% observed a single time. The sequencing input was peripheral blood. Receptor source: a human donor with acute or convalescent COVID-19. The donor label of this sample is uncertain.

This clone has more than one count but fewer than ten. The CDR3 DNA reads as TGTGCCAGCAGTTTATACGGGACAGGGGGCCATTCACCCCTCCACTTT. This sequence encodes CASSLYGTGGHSPLHF. V is TRBV27 and J is TRBJ1-6, with 12 positions matching TRBD1. The CDR3 spans 16 residues. Germline CDR1 MNHEY, CDR2 SMNVEV (reference sequence). The V gene end was trimmed by 1 base and the J gene end by 8 bases; junction bases not matched to a gene: 3.

The gene calls are TRBV10-3 and TRBJ2-4; D is uncertain. The V end lost 10 bases, the J end lost 11 bases, and 18 bases lay between the germline ends. Germline-derived CDR1 and CDR2 are ENHRY and SYGVKD. CDR3 size: 12 residues. The CDR3 DNA reads TGTGCCACTTCCTTCCAGAACCTGGTTCAGTACTTC. Protein: CATSFQNLVQYF.

V usage is TRBV18 and J usage is TRBJ2-1, with D perhaps matching TRBD2 (7 bases). The CDR3 extends over 15 amino acids. V was clipped by 3 bases and J by 4 bases, with 13 bases between them. The germline V gene encodes CDR1 KGHSH and CDR2 LQKENI. The CDR3 nucleotides read TGTGCCAGCTCACCCCCCGGGGGGCCTTACAATGAGCAGTTCTTC. It translates to CASSPPGGPYNEQFF.

The rearrangement joins TRBV10-3 to TRBJ1-1; TRBD1 might be the D (5 bases). CDR1 is ENHRY and CDR2 is SYGVKD in the germline V gene. This CDR3 comprises 16 residues. Trimming took off 6 bases at V and 0 bases at J, with 17 bases between the two ends. The CDR3 is CAISDLPQGLNTEAFF. The CDR3 DNA reads TGTGCCATCAGCGACCTCCCGCAGGGTTTGAACACTGAAGCTTTCTTT.